The 27 T cell receptor beta chains below were found in one sample sequenced in a study of shared clonotypes between healthy human individuals. Measured with immunoSEQ multiplex PCR; TCRdb has only the in-frame clones, and not every one. The table includes 2 million to 3 million clones, roughly 93% detected once. The sample comprised naive CD4+ T cells from PBMCs. This sample's subset: CD45RA+ positively selected. The receptor set was obtained from a man younger than 30 in good health. Some clones in this sample may be carry-over from other donors' samples.

This clone was seen just once. The chain is built from TRBV6-5 and TRBJ2-5; the match to TRBD2 covers 7 bases. Germline-derived CDR1 and CDR2 are MNHEY and SVGAGI. V shed 6 bases, J shed 13 bases, and the junction held 20 bases outside the gene matches. This CDR3 spans 15 amino acids. The CDR3 reads CASRGRGKGFNKPYF. The CDR3 coding sequence is TGTGCCAGCAGGGGGAGGGGTAAGGGATTCAACAAGCCGTACTTC.

V gene TRBV2 combines with J gene TRBJ1-1; 7 bases are a match to TRBD1. CDR3 length: 14 residues. The V gene end was trimmed by 6 bases and the J gene end by 1 base; junction bases not matched to a gene: 5. Germline CDR1 and CDR2: SNHLY and FYNNEI. The CDR3 here is CASRVRDRNTEAFF. CDR3 in DNA: TGTGCCAGCAGGGTCCGGGACAGGAACACTGAAGCTTTCTTT. The whole variable domain, filled in from reference TRBV2 and TRBJ1-1, reads EPEVTQTPSHQVTQMGQEVILRCVPISNHLYFYWYRQILGQKVEFLVSFYNNEISEKSEIFDDQFSVERPDGSNFTLKIRSTKLEDSAMYFCASRVRDRNTEAFFGQGTRLTVV.

DNA for the CDR3: TGTGCCAGCAGCTTGGTGGCCACCGCGAACACCGGGGAGCTGTTTTTT. Protein sequence: CASSLVATANTGELFF. The chain is built from TRBV5-4 and TRBJ2-2; D not resolved. CDR3 length: 16 residues. Germline V CDR1 and CDR2: SGHNT, YYREEE (reference sequence). Between the trimmed V and J ends, which lost 0 bases and 0 bases, there was a span of 9 bases.

The chain links TRBV7-2 to TRBJ2-7; 7 nucleotides line up with TRBD2. Germline lookup yields CDR1 SGHTA and CDR2 FQGNSA. This CDR3 region has 15 residues. J lost 6 bases, V lost 1 base, and 9 bases had no gene match. The CDR3 sequence is CASSLGSGRVGEQYF. CDR3 nucleotide sequence: TGTGCCAGCAGCTTAGGGTCAGGGAGGGTTGGCGAGCAGTACTTC.

The chain combines TRBV29-1 with TRBJ1-1; weak D call: TRBD1 (5 bases). Trimming left V 7 bases short and J 0 bases short, with 12 bases between. The V gene's germline CDR1 is SQVTM and CDR2 ANQGSEA. This CDR3 comprises 13 residues. In nucleotides, the CDR3 is TGCAGCGCTGAGCGGGGGATGAACACTGAAGCTTTCTTT. It encodes CSAERGMNTEAFF.

This clone appeared a single time. CDR3 amino acids: CASSYRAGGAGDTQYF. Written as DNA, the CDR3 is TGCGCCAGCAGTTACAGAGCGGGAGGAGCAGGGGATACGCAGTATTTT. The chain combines TRBV5-1 with TRBJ2-3; 9 bases match TRBD2. CDR3 length equals 16 residues. Germline assignment: CDR1 SGHRS and CDR2 YFSETQ. Trimming cost V 5 bases and J 6 bases; bases outside gene matches: 13. Together with reference TRBV5-1 and TRBJ2-3, the CDR3 gives the full variable domain: KAGVTQTPRYLIKTRGQQVTLSCSPISGHRSVSWYQQTPGQGLQFLFEYFSETQRNKGNFPGRFSGRQFSNSRSEMNVSTLELGDSALYLCASSYRAGGAGDTQYFGPGTRLTVL.

The gene calls are TRBV30 and TRBJ1-5, with D possibly being TRBD1 (5 bases). The CDR3 sequence is 13 residues long. In germline, CDR1 is GTSNPN, CDR2 SVGIG (reference sequence). V dropped 4 bases and J dropped 2 bases, with 9 bases sitting between them. As DNA, the CDR3 is TGTGCCTGGACCCCCAGGGGCAATCAGCCCCAGCATTTT. It translates to CAWTPRGNQPQHF. Supplemented by reference TRBV30 and TRBJ1-5, the full variable domain reads SQTIHQWPATLVQPVGSPLSLECTVEGTSNPNLYWYRQAAGRGLQLLFYSVGIGQISSEVPQNLSASRPQDRQFILSSKKLLLSDSGFYLCAWTPRGNQPQHFGDGTRLSIL.

This clone was seen only once. The genes are TRBV19 and TRBJ2-3, with TRBD2 matching 10 bases. The CDR3 covers 15 residues. V lost 5 bases, J lost 2 bases, and 4 bases stayed unmatched. Germline CDR1 and CDR2: LNHDA and SQIVND (reference sequence). The CDR3 loop is CASSFGTSDTDTQYF. The DNA for the CDR3 is TGTGCCAGTAGTTTCGGGACTAGCGACACAGATACGCAGTATTTT. Complete variable domain (other parts from reference TRBV19 and TRBJ2-3): DGGITQSPKYLFRKEGQNVTLSCEQNLNHDAMYWYRQDPGQGLRLIYYSQIVNDFQKGDIAEGYSVSREKKESFPLTVTSAQKNPTAFYLCASSFGTSDTDTQYFGPGTRLTVL.

The J gene is TRBJ2-1, the V gene TRBV5-4; D perhaps matches TRBD2 (6 bases). The CDR3 is made up of 15 amino acids. The germline V gene has CDR1 SGHNT and CDR2 YYREEE (reference sequence). V shed 4 bases and J shed 4 bases, with 15 bases lying between them. CDR3 protein: CASSAGPGSYNEQFF. CDR3 in DNA: TGTGCCAGCAGCGCGGGACCCGGGTCGTACAATGAGCAGTTCTTC. Full variable domain (remainder filled in from reference TRBV5-4 and TRBJ2-1): ETGVTQSPTHLIKTRGQQVTLRCSSQSGHNTVSWYQQALGQGPQFIFQYYREEENGRGNFPPRFSGLQFPNYSSELNVNALELDDSALYLCASSAGPGSYNEQFFGPGTRLTVL.

A word on this clone: Different DNA sequences within this sample yield the same CDR3. The chain is built from TRBV5-1 and TRBJ1-1, with D possibly TRBD1 on 6 matching bases. Between the trimmed V and J ends, which lost 3 bases and 0 bases, there was a span of 9 bases. The CDR3 has 14 residues. Germline V gives CDR1 SGHRS, CDR2 YFSETQ. This CDR3 is CASSSTGLNTEAFF. The CDR3 DNA is TGCGCCAGCAGCTCTACAGGGCTGAACACTGAAGCTTTCTTT.

V is TRBV29-1 and J is TRBJ2-5; TRBD1 matches 8 bases. Judging by the DNA end, TRBJ2-7 fits better; the J call may be wrong. CDR3 size: 13 residues. CDR1 and CDR2 (germline): SQVTM, ANQGSEA. In DNA, the CDR3 is TGCAGCGTGACCGGGACAGGCTCCTACGAGCAGTACTTC. Protein sequence: CSVTGTGSYEQYF.

The chain employs TRBV5-1 and TRBJ1-1; D call uncertain. V gave up 0 bases and J gave up 6 bases, with 9 bases separating them. From germline, CDR1 is SGHRS and CDR2 YFSETQ. CDR3 length: 13 residues. CDR3 DNA: TGCGCCAGCAGCTTGGGTCCACGACCTGAAGCTTTCTTT. Its protein product is CASSLGPRPEAFF.

This chain joins TRBV7-9 and TRBJ2-7; tentative D call: TRBD2 (5 bases). CDR3 size: 12 residues. V shed 4 bases and J shed 3 bases, with 7 bases lying between them. Looked up from germline, CDR1 is SEHNR and CDR2 is FQNEAQ (reference sequence). The CDR3 region is CASSSRGYEQYF. The CDR3, as DNA: TGTGCCAGCAGCTCCCGGGGCTACGAGCAGTACTTC.

The J gene is TRBJ1-2, the V gene TRBV28; no reliable D call. The CDR3 is 12 amino acids. The germline V gene encodes CDR1 MDHEN and CDR2 SYDVKM. V was clipped by 9 bases and J by 1 base, with 9 bases between them. In DNA form, the CDR3 reads TGTGCCAGTTGGACGATTAACTATGGCTACACCTTC. Its translation is CASWTINYGYTF.

Points on this clone: Sequence at one end of the junction differs from germline and may be a read error. The chain is built from TRBV29-1 and TRBJ1-2; the D is unclear. The CDR3 length is 12 residues. The germline CDR1 and CDR2 sequences are SQVTM and ANQGSEA. CDR3 nucleotides: TGCAGCGTCGAAGAGGCTAACTATGGCTACACCTTC. Translated, it gives CSVEEANYGYTF.

J is TRBJ2-7 and V is TRBV7-2, with D possibly TRBD1 on 6 matching bases. V dropped 3 bases and J dropped 6 bases, with 15 bases sitting between them. The CDR3 is 14 amino acids. Germline CDR1 and CDR2: SGHTA and FQGNSA. The chain's CDR3 is CASSFDRWDSEQYF. Written as DNA, the CDR3 is TGTGCCAGCAGCTTCGACAGGTGGGATTCCGAGCAGTACTTC. Full variable domain (outside the CDR3, taken from reference TRBV7-2 and TRBJ2-7): GAGVSQSPSNKVTEKGKDVELRCDPISGHTALYWYRQSLGQGLEFLIYFQGNSAPDKSGLPSDRFSAERTGGSVSTLTIQRTQQEDSAVYLCASSFDRWDSEQYFGPGTRLTVT.

A remark on this clone: Here the CDR3 omits its conserved ending phenylalanine or tryptophan, so a read error is the likely source. The chain recombines TRBV27 with TRBJ1-1; D is uncertain. The germline gives CDR1 MNHEY, CDR2 SMNVEV (reference sequence). The CDR3 consists of 13 residues. V was trimmed by 7 bases and J by 4 bases, leaving 13 bases between them. The CDR3 DNA follows: TGTGCCAGCACCCGGACCCGGGGCACTGAAGCTTTCCTT. Translating it yields CASTRTRGTEAFL.

The chain combines TRBV28 with TRBJ2-7; D might be TRBD1 (5 bases). Germline CDR1 MDHEN, CDR2 SYDVKM. The CDR3 has 14 residues. V dropped 5 bases and J dropped 3 bases, with 14 bases sitting between them. CDR3 in DNA: TGTGCCAGCAGTCCCTTGCAGGGATTCTACGAGCAGTACTTC. Translated, it gives CASSPLQGFYEQYF.

Comments on this clone: Other DNA sequences from this sample encode an identical CDR3 as well. The chain links TRBV5-1 to TRBJ2-3; D is uncertain. Germline V lookup: CDR1 SGHRS, CDR2 YFSETQ. The CDR3 extends over 14 amino acids. V was clipped by 2 bases and J by 0 bases, with 7 bases between them. The chain's CDR3 is CASSFAGSTDTQYF. CDR3 nucleotide sequence: TGCGCCAGCAGCTTCGCCGGGAGCACAGATACGCAGTATTTT.

The CDR3 reads CASSISGRARQETQYF. For the CDR3, the DNA is TGTGCCAGCAGTATAAGCGGGAGGGCCCGGCAAGAGACCCAGTACTTC. The V call is TRBV27, the J call TRBJ2-5; TRBD2 matches at 10 bases. CDR1 and CDR2 from the germline V gene are MNHEY and SMNVEV (reference sequence). V gave up 5 bases and J gave up 2 bases; unmatched junction bases: 8. The length of the CDR3 is 16 residues.

The V gene is TRBV6-5, the J gene TRBJ1-1, with 8 bases lining up with TRBD1. With V trimmed by 7 bases and J by 7 bases, 11 bases remained unmatched. The CDR3 length is 14 residues. CDR1 and CDR2 from the germline V gene are MNHEY and SVGAGI. As DNA, the CDR3 is TGTGCCAGCAACCCCAGGGGGCTTGTAGGTGAAGCTTTCTTT. Protein sequence: CASNPRGLVGEAFF.

The chain recombines TRBV7-3 with TRBJ2-1, with 10 nucleotides matching TRBD2. CDR1 and CDR2 from the germline V gene are SGHTA and FQGTGA. J was trimmed by 8 bases and V by 2 bases; bases with no gene match: 6. The CDR3 is made up of 15 amino acids. CDR3 amino acids: CASSLGLAGVYEQFF. The CDR3 nucleotides are TGTGCCAGCAGCTTAGGGCTAGCGGGGGTATATGAGCAGTTCTTC.

The chain recombines TRBV28 with TRBJ1-5; possible D gene TRBD1, 5 bases. V lost 6 bases, J lost 6 bases, and 12 bases lay in between. The germline CDR1 and CDR2 sequences are MDHEN and SYDVKM. The CDR3 runs to 13 residues. The CDR3 loop is CASSPTGFQPQHF. In DNA form, the CDR3 reads TGTGCCAGCAGCCCCACAGGTTTTCAGCCCCAGCATTTT.

The chain employs TRBV6-1 and TRBJ2-6; D might be TRBD2 (5 bases). The CDR3 spans 16 residues. Looked up from germline, CDR1 is MNHNS and CDR2 is SASEGT. Deletions cut 2 bases from V and 1 base from J, with 9 bases between. The CDR3 DNA follows: TGTGCCAGCAGTGAATTTCCGGGGTCTGGGGCCAACGTCCTGACTTTC. This translates into CASSEFPGSGANVLTF.

The V call is TRBV7-8, the J call TRBJ2-3; D may correspond to TRBD1 or TRBD2 (5 bases each). The V gene lost 7 bases and the J gene lost 6 bases, with 23 bases spanning the gap. This CDR3 has 16 amino acids. Germline V gene sequence: CDR1 SGHVS, CDR2 FQNEAQ. Here the CDR3 reads CASTKATAGPGDTQYF. For the CDR3, the DNA is TGTGCCAGCACCAAAGCGACCGCAGGGCCGGGGGATACGCAGTATTTT. Variable domain in full (rest from reference TRBV7-8 and TRBJ2-3): GAGVSQSPRYKVAKRGQDVALRCDPISGHVSLFWYQQALGQGPEFLTYFQNEAQLDKSGLPSDRFFAERPEGSVSTLKIQRTQQEDSAVYLCASTKATAGPGDTQYFGPGTRLTVL.

This CDR3 reads CASSGEGAWGGYTF. The CDR3 DNA reads as TGTGCCAGCAGCGGCGAGGGGGCTTGGGGAGGCTACACCTTC. The chain employs TRBV11-2 and TRBJ1-2; 7 bases are shared with TRBD1. J lost 8 bases, V lost 5 bases, and 11 bases had no gene match. Germline CDR1 is SGHAT and CDR2 is FQNNGV. The CDR3 consists of 14 residues.

The gene calls are TRBV15 and TRBJ2-1; 7 nucleotides line up with TRBD2. CDR1 and CDR2 (germline): LNHNV, YYDKDF (reference sequence). V dropped 1 base and J dropped 8; count of bases not matched to a gene: 11. The CDR3 sequence is 16 residues long. The CDR3 here is CATSRVVAGAGYEQFF. The CDR3 DNA reads as TGTGCCACCAGCAGAGTGGTGGCGGGAGCGGGTTATGAGCAGTTCTTC. The variable domain in full, with the rest retrieved from reference TRBV15 and TRBJ2-1, is DAMVIQNPRYQVTQFGKPVTLSCSQTLNHNVMYWYQQKSSQAPKLLFHYYDKDFNNEADTPDNFQSRRPNTSFCFLDIRSPGLGDTAMYLCATSRVVAGAGYEQFFGPGTRLTVL.